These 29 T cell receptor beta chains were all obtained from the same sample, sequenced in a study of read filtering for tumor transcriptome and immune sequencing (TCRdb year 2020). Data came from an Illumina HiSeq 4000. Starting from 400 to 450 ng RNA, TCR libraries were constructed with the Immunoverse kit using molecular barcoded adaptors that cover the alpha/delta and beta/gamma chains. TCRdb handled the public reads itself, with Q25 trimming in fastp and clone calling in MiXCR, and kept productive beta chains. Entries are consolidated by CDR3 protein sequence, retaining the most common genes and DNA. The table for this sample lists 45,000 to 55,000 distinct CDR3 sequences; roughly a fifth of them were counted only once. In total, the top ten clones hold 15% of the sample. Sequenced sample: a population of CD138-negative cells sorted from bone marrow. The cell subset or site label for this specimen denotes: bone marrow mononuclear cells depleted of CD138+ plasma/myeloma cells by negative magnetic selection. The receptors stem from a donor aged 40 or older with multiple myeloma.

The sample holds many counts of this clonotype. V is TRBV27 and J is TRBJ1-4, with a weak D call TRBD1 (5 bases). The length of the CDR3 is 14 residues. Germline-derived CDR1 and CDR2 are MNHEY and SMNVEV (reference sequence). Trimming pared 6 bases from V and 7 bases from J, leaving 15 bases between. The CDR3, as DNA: TGTGCCAGCAGCCAGACGGGGGTCGGTGAAAAACTGTTTTTT. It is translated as CASSQTGVGEKLFF.

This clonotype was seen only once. The DNA of the CDR3 is TGTGCCAGCTCACCGCAGGGGTCCTTCGGCAATCAGCCCCAGCATTTT. Translating it yields CASSPQGSFGNQPQHF. This chain connects TRBV18 to TRBJ1-5; possible D gene TRBD1, 6 bases. CDR1 KGHSH and CDR2 LQKENI come from the germline V gene. The CDR3 spans 16 residues. Trimming removed 3 bases from V and 2 bases from J, with 14 bases in between.

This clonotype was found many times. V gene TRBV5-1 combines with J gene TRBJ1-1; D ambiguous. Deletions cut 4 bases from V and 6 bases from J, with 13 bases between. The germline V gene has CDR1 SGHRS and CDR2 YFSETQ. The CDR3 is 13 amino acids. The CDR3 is CASSPTAPAEAFF. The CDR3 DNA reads TGCGCCAGCAGCCCCACCGCCCCCGCTGAAGCTTTCTTT.

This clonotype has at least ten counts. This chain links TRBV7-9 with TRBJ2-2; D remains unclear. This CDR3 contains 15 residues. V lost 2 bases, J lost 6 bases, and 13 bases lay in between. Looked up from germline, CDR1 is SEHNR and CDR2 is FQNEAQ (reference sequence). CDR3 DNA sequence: TGTGCCAGCAGCTTATTACCTCCGAGCGCCGGGGAGCTGTTTTTT. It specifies CASSLLPPSAGELFF.

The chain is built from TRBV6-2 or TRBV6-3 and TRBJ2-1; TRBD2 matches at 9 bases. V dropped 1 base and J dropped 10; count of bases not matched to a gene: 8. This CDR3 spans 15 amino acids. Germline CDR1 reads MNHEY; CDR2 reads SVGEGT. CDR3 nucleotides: TGTGCCAGCAGTTACTATGGGCTAGCGGGGAACGAGCAGTTCTTC. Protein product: CASSYYGLAGNEQFF.

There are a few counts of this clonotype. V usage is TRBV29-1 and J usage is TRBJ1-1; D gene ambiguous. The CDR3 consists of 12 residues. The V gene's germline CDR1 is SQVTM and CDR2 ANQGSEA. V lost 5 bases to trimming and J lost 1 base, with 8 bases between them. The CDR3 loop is CSVRAANTEAFF. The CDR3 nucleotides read TGCAGCGTTCGGGCAGCGAACACTGAAGCTTTCTTT.

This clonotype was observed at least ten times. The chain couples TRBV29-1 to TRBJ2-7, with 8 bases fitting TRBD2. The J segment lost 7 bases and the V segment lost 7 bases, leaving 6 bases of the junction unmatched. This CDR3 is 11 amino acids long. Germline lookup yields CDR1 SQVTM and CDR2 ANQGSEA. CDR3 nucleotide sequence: TGCAGCGCTAGACTAGCGAGGGAGCAGTACTTC. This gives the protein CSARLAREQYF.

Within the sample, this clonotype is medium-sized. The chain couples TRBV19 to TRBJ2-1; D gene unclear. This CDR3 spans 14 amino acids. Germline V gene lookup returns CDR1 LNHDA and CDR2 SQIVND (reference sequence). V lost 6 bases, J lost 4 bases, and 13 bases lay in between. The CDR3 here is CASSEAPRYNEQFF. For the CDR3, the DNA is TGTGCCAGTAGCGAAGCCCCGAGATACAATGAGCAGTTCTTC.

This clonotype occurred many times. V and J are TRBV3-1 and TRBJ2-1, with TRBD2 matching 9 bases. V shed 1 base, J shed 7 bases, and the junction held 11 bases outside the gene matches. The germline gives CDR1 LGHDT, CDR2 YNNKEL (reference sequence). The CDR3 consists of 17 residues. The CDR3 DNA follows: TGTGCCAGCAGCCAAGGAGTGGGACTAGCAAGGGGAAATGAGCAGTTCTTC. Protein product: CASSQGVGLARGNEQFF.

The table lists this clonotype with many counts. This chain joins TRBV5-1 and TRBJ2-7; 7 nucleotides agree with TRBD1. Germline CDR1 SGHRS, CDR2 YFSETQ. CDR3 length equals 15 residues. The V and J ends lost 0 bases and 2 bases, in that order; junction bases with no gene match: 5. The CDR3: CASSLAGTAAYEQYF. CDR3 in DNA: TGCGCCAGCAGCTTGGCGGGGACAGCAGCCTACGAGCAGTACTTC.

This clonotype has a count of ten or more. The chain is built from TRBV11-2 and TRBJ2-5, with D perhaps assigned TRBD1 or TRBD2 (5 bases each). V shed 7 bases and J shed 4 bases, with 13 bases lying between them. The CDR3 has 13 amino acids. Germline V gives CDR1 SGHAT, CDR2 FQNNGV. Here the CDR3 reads CASIRGPTETQYF. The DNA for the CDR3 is TGTGCCAGCATTAGGGGACCTACAGAGACCCAGTACTTC. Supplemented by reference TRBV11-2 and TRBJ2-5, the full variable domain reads EAGVAQSPRYKIIEKRQSVAFWCNPISGHATLYWYQQILGQGPKLLIQFQNNGVVDDSQLPKDRFSAERLKGVDSTLKIQPAKLEDSAVYLCASIRGPTETQYFGPGTRLLVL.

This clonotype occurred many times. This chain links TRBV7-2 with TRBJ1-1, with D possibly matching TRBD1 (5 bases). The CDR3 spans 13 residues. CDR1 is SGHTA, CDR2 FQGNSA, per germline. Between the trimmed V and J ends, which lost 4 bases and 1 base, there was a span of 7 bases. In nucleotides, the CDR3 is TGTGCCAGCAGCTACCAGGGGAACACTGAAGCTTTCTTT. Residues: CASSYQGNTEAFF. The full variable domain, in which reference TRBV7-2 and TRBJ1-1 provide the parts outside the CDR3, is GAGVSQSPSNKVTEKGKDVELRCDPISGHTALYWYRQSLGQGLEFLIYFQGNSAPDKSGLPSDRFSAERTGGSVSTLTIQRTQQEDSAVYLCASSYQGNTEAFFGQGTRLTVV.

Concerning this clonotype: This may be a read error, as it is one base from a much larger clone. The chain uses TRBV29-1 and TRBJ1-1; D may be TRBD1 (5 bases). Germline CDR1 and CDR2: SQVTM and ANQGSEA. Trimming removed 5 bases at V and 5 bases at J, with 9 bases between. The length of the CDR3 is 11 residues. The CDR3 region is CSVRRGTEAFF. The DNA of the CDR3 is TGCAGCGTTCGCCGGGGGACTGAAGCTTTCTTT.

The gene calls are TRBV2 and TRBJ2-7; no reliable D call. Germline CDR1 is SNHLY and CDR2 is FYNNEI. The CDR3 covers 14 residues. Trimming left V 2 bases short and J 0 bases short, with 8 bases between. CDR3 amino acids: CASSETVISYEQYF. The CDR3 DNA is TGTGCCAGCAGTGAAACAGTCATCTCCTACGAGCAGTACTTC. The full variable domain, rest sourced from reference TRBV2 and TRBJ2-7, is EPEVTQTPSHQVTQMGQEVILRCVPISNHLYFYWYRQILGQKVEFLVSFYNNEISEKSEIFDDQFSVERPDGSNFTLKIRSTKLEDSAMYFCASSETVISYEQYFGPGTRLTVT.

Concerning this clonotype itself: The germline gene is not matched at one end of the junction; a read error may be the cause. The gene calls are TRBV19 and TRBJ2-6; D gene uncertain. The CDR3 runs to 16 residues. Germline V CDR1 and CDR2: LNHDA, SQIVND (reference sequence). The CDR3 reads CASSPQTSFAANILTF. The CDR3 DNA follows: TGTGCTAGTAGTCCCCAAACGAGCTTTGCGGCCAACATCCTGACTTTC. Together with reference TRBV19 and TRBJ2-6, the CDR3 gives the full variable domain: DGGITQSPKYLFRKEGQNVTLSCEQNLNHDAMYWYRQDPGQGLRLIYYSQIVNDFQKGDIAEGYSVSREKKESFPLTVTSAQKNPTAFYLCASSPQTSFAANILTFGAGSRLTVL.

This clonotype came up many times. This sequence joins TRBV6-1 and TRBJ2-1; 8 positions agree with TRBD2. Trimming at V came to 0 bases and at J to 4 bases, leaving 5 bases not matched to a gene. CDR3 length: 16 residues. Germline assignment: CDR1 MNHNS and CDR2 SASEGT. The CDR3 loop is CASSEALLADYNEQFF. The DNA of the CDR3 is TGTGCCAGCAGTGAAGCGCTACTAGCGGATTACAATGAGCAGTTCTTC.

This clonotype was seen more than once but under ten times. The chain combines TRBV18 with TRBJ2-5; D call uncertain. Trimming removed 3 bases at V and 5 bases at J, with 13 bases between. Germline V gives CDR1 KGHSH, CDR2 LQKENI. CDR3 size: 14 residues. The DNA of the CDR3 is TGTGCCAGCTCACCCCTACTTGAATCGGAGACCCAGTACTTC. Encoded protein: CASSPLLESETQYF.

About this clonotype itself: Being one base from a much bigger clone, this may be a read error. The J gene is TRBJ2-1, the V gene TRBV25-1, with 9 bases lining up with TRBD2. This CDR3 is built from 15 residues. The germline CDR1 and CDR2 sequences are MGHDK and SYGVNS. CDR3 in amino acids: CASTRAGGSYNGQFF. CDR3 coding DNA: TGTGCCAGCACCCGAGCGGGAGGATCCTACAATGGGCAGTTCTTC. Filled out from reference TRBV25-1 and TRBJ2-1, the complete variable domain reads EADIYQTPRYLVIGTGKKITLECSQTMGHDKMYWYQQDPGMELHLIHYSYGVNSTEKGDLSSESTVSRIRTEHFPLTLESARPSHTSQYLCASTRAGGSYNGQFFGPGTRLTVL.

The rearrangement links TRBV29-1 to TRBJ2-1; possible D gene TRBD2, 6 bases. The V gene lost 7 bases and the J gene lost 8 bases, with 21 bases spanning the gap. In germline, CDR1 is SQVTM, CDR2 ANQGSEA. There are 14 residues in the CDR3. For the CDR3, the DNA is TGCAGCGCCTTCGGGAGCGTGAGGATCTATGAGCAGTTCTTC. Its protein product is CSAFGSVRIYEQFF.

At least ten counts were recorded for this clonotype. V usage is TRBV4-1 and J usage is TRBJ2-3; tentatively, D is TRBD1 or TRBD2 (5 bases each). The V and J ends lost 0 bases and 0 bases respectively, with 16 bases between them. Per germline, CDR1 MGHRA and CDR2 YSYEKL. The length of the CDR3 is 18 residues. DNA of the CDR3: TGCGCCAGCAGCCAAGAAAGAGGGGCGCAGAGAAGCACAGATACGCAGTATTTT. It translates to CASSQERGAQRSTDTQYF.

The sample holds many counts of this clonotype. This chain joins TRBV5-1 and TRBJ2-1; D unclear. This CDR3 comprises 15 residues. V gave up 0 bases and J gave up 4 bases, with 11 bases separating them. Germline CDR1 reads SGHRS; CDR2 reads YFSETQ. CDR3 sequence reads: CASSLGSTSYNEQFF. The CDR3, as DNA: TGCGCCAGCAGCTTGGGGTCTACCTCATACAATGAGCAGTTCTTC.

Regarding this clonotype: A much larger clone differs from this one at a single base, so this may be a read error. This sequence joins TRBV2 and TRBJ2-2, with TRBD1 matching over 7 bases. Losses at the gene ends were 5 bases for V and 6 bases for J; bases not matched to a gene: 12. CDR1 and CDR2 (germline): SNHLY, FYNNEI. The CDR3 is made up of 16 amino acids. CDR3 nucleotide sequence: TGTGCCAGCAGTCCTAGCCGGGACAGATACGCCGGGGAGCTGTTTTTT. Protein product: CASSPSRDRYAGELFF. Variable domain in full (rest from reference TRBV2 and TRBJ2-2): EPEVTQTPSHQVTQMGQEVILRCVPISNHLYFYWYRQILGQKVEFLVSFYNNEISEKSEIFDDQFSVERPDGSNFTLKIRSTKLEDSAMYFCASSPSRDRYAGELFFGEGSRLTVL.

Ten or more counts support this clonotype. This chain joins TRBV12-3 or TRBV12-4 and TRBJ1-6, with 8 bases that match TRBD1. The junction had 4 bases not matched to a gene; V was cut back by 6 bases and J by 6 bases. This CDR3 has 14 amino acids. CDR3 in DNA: TGTGCCAGCAGCCCCACAGGGGGTAATTCACCCCTCCACTTT. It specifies CASSPTGGNSPLHF.

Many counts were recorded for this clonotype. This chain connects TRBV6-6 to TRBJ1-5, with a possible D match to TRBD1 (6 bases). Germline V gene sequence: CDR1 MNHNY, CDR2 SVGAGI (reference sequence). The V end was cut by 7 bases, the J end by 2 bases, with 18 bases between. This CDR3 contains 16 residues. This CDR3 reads CASMPARGDRNQPQHF. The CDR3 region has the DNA TGTGCCAGCATGCCCGCCAGGGGTGATCGCAATCAGCCCCAGCATTTT.

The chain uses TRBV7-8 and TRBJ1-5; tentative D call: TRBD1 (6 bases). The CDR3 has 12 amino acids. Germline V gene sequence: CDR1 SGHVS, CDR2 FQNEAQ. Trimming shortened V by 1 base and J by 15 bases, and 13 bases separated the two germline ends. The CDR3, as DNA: TGTGCCAGCAGCTTAGGAGGGGACACACCGCATTTT. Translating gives CASSLGGDTPHF. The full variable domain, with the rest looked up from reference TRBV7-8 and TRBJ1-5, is GAGVSQSPRYKVAKRGQDVALRCDPISGHVSLFWYQQALGQGPEFLTYFQNEAQLDKSGLPSDRFFAERPEGSVSTLKIQRTQQEDSAVYLCASSLGGDTPHFGDGTRLSIL.

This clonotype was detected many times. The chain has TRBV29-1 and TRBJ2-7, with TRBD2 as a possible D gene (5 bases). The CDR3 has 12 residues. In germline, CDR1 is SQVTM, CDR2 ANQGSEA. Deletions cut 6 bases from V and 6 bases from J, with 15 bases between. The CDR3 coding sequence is TGCAGCGTGGGCGGTCGAGGGATCGAGCAGTACTTC. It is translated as CSVGGRGIEQYF.

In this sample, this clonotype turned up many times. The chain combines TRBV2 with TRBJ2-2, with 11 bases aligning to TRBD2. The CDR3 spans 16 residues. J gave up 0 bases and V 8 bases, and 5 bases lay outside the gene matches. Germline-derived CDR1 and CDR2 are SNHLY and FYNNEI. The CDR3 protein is CASGGTSGANTGELFF. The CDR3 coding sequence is TGTGCCAGCGGCGGGACTAGCGGCGCGAACACCGGGGAGCTGTTTTTT.

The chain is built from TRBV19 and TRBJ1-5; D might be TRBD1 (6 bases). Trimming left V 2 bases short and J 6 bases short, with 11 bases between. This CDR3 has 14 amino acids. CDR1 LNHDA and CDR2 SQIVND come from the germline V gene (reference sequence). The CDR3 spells CASSISGAIQPQHF. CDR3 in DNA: TGTGCCAGTAGTATATCAGGGGCAATTCAGCCCCAGCATTTT.

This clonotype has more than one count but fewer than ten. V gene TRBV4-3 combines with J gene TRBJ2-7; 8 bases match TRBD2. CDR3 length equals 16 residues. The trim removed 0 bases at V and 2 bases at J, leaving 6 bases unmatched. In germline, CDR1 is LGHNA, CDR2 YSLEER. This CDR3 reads CASSQESSGSTYEQYF. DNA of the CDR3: TGCGCCAGCAGCCAAGAGAGCAGCGGGAGCACCTACGAGCAGTACTTC.